The 6 T cell receptor beta chains below come from one sample, sequenced in a study of cytomegalovirus exposure and HLA in healthy donors. The PCR contained 60 Vbeta and 13 Jbeta primers. Assay used: immunoSEQ multiplex PCR; TCRdb lists only in-frame clones, some missing. Found here are over 150,000 clones, roughly 79% of them singletons; the top ten hold about 2.9%. The sequencing sample was made of PBMCs. The source of these receptors is a woman between 45 and 65 years old in good health and CMV-seropositive.

The V gene is TRBV6-5, the J gene TRBJ2-3; 13 nucleotides line up with TRBD2. The CDR3 length is 15 residues. Trimming removed 5 bases from V and 7 bases from J; junction bases left unmatched: 6. CDR1 MNHEY and CDR2 SVGAGI come from the germline V gene. The CDR3 loop is CASSRTSGRTHTQYF. Here the CDR3 DNA reads TGTGCCAGCAGTAGGACTAGCGGGAGAACACATACGCAGTATTTT.

The CDR3 DNA sequence: TGTGCCAGCAGTTACTCCCGAGCAGATACGCAGTATTTT. It codes for CASSYSRADTQYF. The chain has TRBV6-6 and TRBJ2-3; no definite D call. With 0 bases removed from V and 4 bases from J, the gap between germline ends came to 5 bases. Germline V lookup: CDR1 MNHNY, CDR2 SVGAGI (reference sequence). The CDR3 sequence is 13 residues long.

The chain uses TRBV5-6 and TRBJ1-1, with TRBD1 matching 7 bases. The length of the CDR3 is 15 residues. Germline-derived CDR1 and CDR2 are SGHDT and YYEEEE. The trim removed 1 base at V and 1 base at J, leaving 4 bases unmatched. This CDR3 is CASSLLGTANTEAFF. Written as DNA, the CDR3 is TGTGCCAGCAGCTTGTTAGGGACAGCGAACACTGAAGCTTTCTTT. Full variable domain (rest looked up from reference TRBV5-6 and TRBJ1-1): DAGVTQSPTHLIKTRGQQVTLRCSPKSGHDTVSWYQQALGQGPQFIFQYYEEEERQRGNFPDRFSGHQFPNYSSELNVNALLLGDSALYLCASSLLGTANTEAFFGQGTRLTVV.

J is TRBJ1-4 and V is TRBV6-1, with D perhaps TRBD1 (5 bases). V lost 10 bases to trimming and J lost 7 bases, with 19 bases between them. This CDR3 is built from 14 residues. Germline V CDR1 and CDR2: MNHNS, SASEGT. The CDR3 DNA reads as TGTGCCACCACCGAAAGGGGAAGAGGTGAAAAACTGTTTTTT. Encoded protein: CATTERGRGEKLFF.

In its sample, this clone was seen a few times. The chain combines TRBV4-3 with TRBJ1-1, with TRBD1 identical over 7 bases. J was trimmed by 6 bases and V by 0 bases; bases with no gene match: 1. CDR1 and CDR2 from the germline V gene are LGHNA and YSLEER. This CDR3 spans 13 amino acids. The CDR3, as DNA: TGCGCCAGCAGCCAAGATCAGGGGGCTGAAGCTTTCTTT. Translating gives CASSQDQGAEAFF.

Only one count was recorded for this clone. The chain carries TRBV28 and TRBJ2-5, with 15 bases fitting TRBD2. The end of the DNA fits TRBJ2-7 better, so the J call may be wrong. Per the germline V gene, CDR1 is MDHEN and CDR2 is SYDVKM. The length of the CDR3 is 16 residues. The CDR3 DNA sequence: TGTGCCAGCAGCCCTGGACTAGCGGGAGGGCCCTACGAGCAGTACTTC. This codes for CASSPGLAGGPYEQYF.